This TCR beta chain came from a study of T cells after yellow fever vaccination. Trimming shortened V by 2 bases and J by 0 bases, and 7 bases separated the two germline ends. This CDR3 has 14 amino acids. Looked up from germline, CDR1 is SGHRS and CDR2 is YFSETQ. Ten or more counts support this clonotype. What it binds is unknown. Notes on the study in general: It was the secondary response that reached its peak faster, day 5 versus 15, but it was weaker.

Using its own MiXCR run on the 5' RACE reads, TCRdb lists one record per CDR3 protein. The sample shows 500,000 to 550,000 distinct CDR3 sequences, around a fifth of them seen only once. The V gene is TRBV5-1, the J gene TRBJ2-3; no definite D call. The sequences come from PBMCs, collected around 3 weeks after the first yellow fever vaccination. The clonotype originates from a man in his late teens or twenties who received the YFV17D yellow fever vaccine. The CDR3 region has the DNA TGCGCCAGCAGCTTTAGTCGGAGCACAGATACGCAGTATTTT. This codes for CASSFSRSTDTQYF.